Following are 10 T cell receptor beta chains from one sample sequenced in a study of shared clonotypes between healthy human individuals. Positively selected for CCR7, the CD45RO-negative cells used as naive CD8 cells excluded terminally differentiated effector memory CD45RA+ cells. Clones were read by immunoSEQ multiplex PCR, and TCRdb kept only the in-frame ones, dropping some. The data hold about 2.1 million clones, with approximately 92% observed a single time. What was sequenced was naive CD8+ T cells from PBMCs. The receptors stem from a man aged 18 to 35 in good health. Some clones in this sample may be carry-over from other donors' samples.

The genes are TRBV28 and TRBJ2-7; D perhaps matches TRBD1 (5 bases). CDR3 size: 14 residues. The germline V gene encodes CDR1 MDHEN and CDR2 SYDVKM. Trimming pared 6 bases from V and 4 bases from J, leaving 16 bases between. The CDR3 region is CASRPAGSGYEQYF. CDR3 coding DNA: TGTGCCAGCAGACCCGCAGGGTCTGGGTACGAGCAGTACTTC. The whole variable domain, filled in from reference TRBV28 and TRBJ2-7, reads DVKVTQSSRYLVKRTGEKVFLECVQDMDHENMFWYRQDPGLGLRLIYFSYDVKMKEKGDIPEGYSVSREKKERFSLILESASTNQTSMYLCASRPAGSGYEQYFGPGTRLTVT.

V gene TRBV6-1 combines with J gene TRBJ1-1; D gene ambiguous. Germline-derived CDR1 and CDR2 are MNHNS and SASEGT. With 5 bases removed from V and 6 bases from J, the gap between germline ends came to 10 bases. This CDR3 spans 12 amino acids. CDR3 loop: CASSSAGAEAFF. As DNA, the CDR3 is TGTGCCAGCAGTAGCGCAGGCGCTGAAGCTTTCTTT.

The V gene is TRBV5-4, the J gene TRBJ2-5; D might be TRBD1 (5 bases). Trimming removed 4 bases from V and 5 bases from J, with 15 bases in between. CDR1 SGHNT and CDR2 YYREEE come from the germline V gene (reference sequence). The CDR3 spans 14 residues. The CDR3 is CASSTSQVWETQYF. The CDR3 nucleotides read TGTGCCAGCAGCACGTCACAGGTTTGGGAGACCCAGTACTTC.

The V and J genes are TRBV9 and TRBJ2-1, with D perhaps matching TRBD1 (6 bases). The germline CDR1 and CDR2 sequences are SGDLS and YYNGEE. Trimming shortened V by 3 bases and J by 2 bases, and 9 bases separated the two germline ends. The CDR3 has 14 amino acids. CDR3 sequence reads: CASSATGPYNEQFF. CDR3 nucleotides: TGTGCCAGCAGCGCCACAGGGCCCTACAATGAGCAGTTCTTC.

This chain connects TRBV6-5 to TRBJ2-3; TRBD2 agrees at 8 bases. With V trimmed by 2 bases and J by 6 bases, 4 bases remained unmatched. The CDR3 has 14 residues. The V gene's germline CDR1 is MNHEY and CDR2 SVGAGI. The CDR3 spells CASSYRGRPDTQYF. CDR3 in DNA: TGTGCCAGCAGTTACCGCGGGAGGCCCGATACGCAGTATTTT.

The chain carries TRBV14 and TRBJ2-3, with D perhaps TRBD2 (6 bases). V shed 3 bases and J shed 0 bases, with 7 bases lying between them. In germline, CDR1 is SGHDN, CDR2 FVKESK. The CDR3 extends over 14 amino acids. CDR3 nucleotides: TGTGCCAGCAGCCAGGGGAGGAGCACAGATACGCAGTATTTT. It specifies CASSQGRSTDTQYF.

This clone was detected only a few times. The genes are TRBV29-1 and TRBJ2-7, with D hard to call. CDR3 length equals 14 residues. Germline CDR1 and CDR2: SQVTM and ANQGSEA. Between the trimmed V and J ends, which lost 0 bases and 6 bases, there was a span of 15 bases. The CDR3 spells CSVEDGQVVGEQYF. CDR3 coding DNA: TGCAGCGTTGAAGACGGGCAGGTGGTTGGCGAGCAGTACTTC.

The chain combines TRBV27 with TRBJ2-1; 11 positions agree with TRBD2. This CDR3 spans 16 amino acids. V shed 5 bases, J shed 4 bases, and the junction held 7 bases outside the gene matches. From germline, CDR1 is MNHEY and CDR2 SMNVEV (reference sequence). CDR3 in amino acids: CASSTTRLAGYNEQFF. For the CDR3, the DNA is TGTGCCAGCAGTACAACACGACTAGCGGGATACAATGAGCAGTTCTTC.

The chain recombines TRBV9 with TRBJ2-7; D uncertain. The V end was cut by 0 bases, the J end by 4 bases, with 14 bases between. The CDR3 extends over 15 amino acids. CDR1 and CDR2 from the germline V gene are SGDLS and YYNGEE. The CDR3 bases are TGTGCCAGCAGCGTAGGAAACACGATCGGGTACGAGCAGTACTTC. This translates into CASSVGNTIGYEQYF.

This chain uses TRBV7-8 with TRBJ1-2, with 9 nucleotides matching TRBD1. This CDR3 is 17 amino acids long. Germline CDR1 SGHVS, CDR2 FQNEAQ. V lost 5 bases and J lost 3; bases outside the gene matches: 13. CDR3 residues: CASSTGDRELPHYGYTF. Written as DNA, the CDR3 is TGTGCCAGCAGCACCGGGGACAGGGAGCTCCCCCACTATGGCTACACCTTC.